The next 25 T cell receptor beta chains were all read from a single sample in a study of regulatory T cells in long-lasting Graves disease. This sample's time point: newly diagnosed GD, antithyroid drugs for less than 3 months. PBMCs were the source of the RNA used for TCR sequencing. Combining iRepertoire HTBI primers with Arm-PCR of CDR3 regions, the authors built TCR beta libraries. TCRdb fed the multiplex PCR reads into MiXCR, producing one record per CDR3 protein. The table has 550,000 to 600,000 distinct CDR3 sequences, roughly 15% seen once; the top ten hold about 11%. This sample was shared with a second study, whose subject was T cells in Graves' hyperthyroidism and ophthalmopathy.

This material consisted of peripheral blood mononuclear cells (PBMCs), taken at new diagnosis, from a patient treated with antithyroid drugs. The receptors derive from a man aged 18 to 29 with Graves disease.

At least ten counts were recorded for this clonotype. This sequence joins TRBV12-3 or TRBV12-4 and TRBJ2-2, with D uncertain. This CDR3 has 16 amino acids. V was cut by 5 bases and J by 6 bases, with 19 bases left in between. The CDR3 DNA is TGTGCCAGCAGTGCCCACCCCGCATACCAAGCCGGGGAGCTGTTTTTT. It translates to CASSAHPAYQAGELFF.

The V and J genes are TRBV4-2 and TRBJ2-1; a weak D match, TRBD1 (6 bases). Germline V CDR1 and CDR2: LGHNA, YNFKEQ. V lost 0 bases and J lost 4, with 10 bases in between. The CDR3 contains 15 residues. CDR3 in amino acids: CASSQERQAYNEQFF. As DNA, the CDR3 is TGTGCCAGCAGCCAAGAGAGACAGGCATACAATGAGCAGTTCTTC.

This clonotype was detected ten times or more. The chain combines TRBV10-2 with TRBJ2-7; D unresolved. This CDR3 spans 12 amino acids. The V gene's germline CDR1 is WSHSY and CDR2 SAAADI. V shed 3 bases and J shed 1 base, with 4 bases lying between them. The CDR3 here is CASSDESYEQYF. In nucleotides, the CDR3 is TGCGCCAGCAGTGATGAATCCTACGAGCAGTACTTC.

Comment on this clonotype: A much larger clone lies a single base off, so this may be a read error. The CDR3 end shows no conserved phenylalanine or tryptophan, and so a read error is likely. The chain links TRBV7-2 to TRBJ2-7, with 7 bases fitting TRBD2. The J segment lost 2 bases and the V segment lost 5 bases, leaving 9 bases of the junction unmatched. Germline V gene sequence: CDR1 SGHTA, CDR2 FQGNSA. There are 15 residues in the CDR3. The CDR3 nucleotides read TGTGCCAGCAGCCCTAGAGGGACTACCGCCTACGAGCAGTACCTC. This encodes CASSPRGTTAYEQYL.

The chain joins TRBV7-9 to TRBJ1-2, with D perhaps TRBD1 (5 bases). Trimming removed 6 bases at V and 4 bases at J, with 15 bases between. The CDR3 covers 14 residues. Germline CDR1 is SEHNR and CDR2 is FQNEAQ (reference sequence). The DNA of the CDR3 is TGTGCCAGCAGTATAGGGACGGCTGGCTATGGCTACACCTTC. It specifies CASSIGTAGYGYTF.

This clonotype was counted a few times. The chain employs TRBV9 and TRBJ2-7; 8 nucleotides match TRBD1. Germline lookup yields CDR1 SGDLS and CDR2 YYNGEE. The trim removed 3 bases at V and 2 bases at J, leaving 10 bases unmatched. The CDR3 loop spans 16 amino acids. Written as DNA, the CDR3 is TGTGCCAGCAGCGCCGATTCCGGGACAGGAACCTACGAGCAGTACTTC. Its translation is CASSADSGTGTYEQYF.

This clonotype was seen only a few times. This sequence joins TRBV11-2 and TRBJ1-1, with D possibly being TRBD1 (5 bases). This CDR3 spans 15 amino acids. Trimming shortened V by 5 bases and J by 5 bases, and 18 bases separated the two germline ends. Germline lookup yields CDR1 SGHAT and CDR2 FQNNGV. This CDR3 reads CASSQGSGDSTEAFF. CDR3 sequence (DNA): TGTGCCAGCAGCCAGGGTTCTGGCGATTCTACTGAAGCTTTCTTT.

This clonotype was observed at least ten times. The chain recombines TRBV7-8 with TRBJ1-5; 9 bases agree with TRBD1. CDR3 length: 15 residues. Germline CDR1 reads SGHVS; CDR2 reads FQNEAQ. V lost 5 bases to trimming and J lost 4 bases; unmatched junction nucleotides: 6. DNA of the CDR3: TGTGCCAGCAGCCCGAGACAGGGGGGAAATCAGCCCCAGCATTTT. Its translation is CASSPRQGGNQPQHF.

This chain joins TRBV7-9 and TRBJ1-1; a possible D gene is TRBD1 (6 bases). The CDR3 has 12 amino acids. The germline CDR1 and CDR2 sequences are SEHNR and FQNEAQ (reference sequence). V was cut by 7 bases and J by 8 bases, with 14 bases left in between. The DNA of the CDR3 is TGTGCCAGCACCTTCGCTAGGGGGGAAGCTTTCTTT. Residues: CASTFARGEAFF.

This clonotype was seen many times. The chain uses TRBV28 and TRBJ1-2; D might be TRBD1 (5 bases). The CDR3 totals 15 residues. Germline values: CDR1 MDHEN, CDR2 SYDVKM. V was cut by 3 bases and J by 1 base, with 12 bases left in between. The CDR3 spells CASSFSLTVNYGYTF. CDR3 in DNA: TGTGCCAGCAGTTTCTCGTTGACAGTTAACTATGGCTACACCTTC.

This clonotype showed up just a few times. The chain uses TRBV20-1 and TRBJ2-3, with no clear D. CDR3 length equals 13 residues. With 3 bases removed from V and 2 bases from J, the gap between germline ends came to 9 bases. Germline V gives CDR1 DFQATT, CDR2 SNEGSKA (reference sequence). The CDR3 nucleotides read TGCAGTGCTAGTAGGGTTTACACAGATACGCAGTATTTT. It encodes CSASRVYTDTQYF.

This clonotype was seen at least ten times. The J gene is TRBJ1-2, the V gene TRBV2; TRBD1 agrees at 8 bases. Trimming took 7 bases from V and 2 from J; bases not matched to a gene: 6. CDR1 and CDR2 from the germline V gene are SNHLY and FYNNEI. This CDR3 is built from 14 residues. This chain's CDR3 is CASTGGAGNYGYTF. In DNA, the CDR3 is TGTGCCAGCACAGGGGGCGCTGGGAACTATGGCTACACCTTC.

This chain links TRBV19 with TRBJ1-5; TRBD1 matches at 7 bases. CDR3 length: 15 residues. The V and J ends lost 2 bases and 7 bases, in that order; junction bases with no gene match: 8. Germline CDR1 LNHDA, CDR2 SQIVND (reference sequence). CDR3 residues: CASSIMKGTAQPQHF. CDR3 DNA sequence: TGTGCCAGTAGTATAATGAAGGGGACAGCCCAGCCCCAGCATTTT.

This clonotype was recorded at least ten times. J is TRBJ2-3 and V is TRBV29-1; no firm D call. V was clipped by 4 bases and J by 2 bases, with 10 bases between them. Per the germline V gene, CDR1 is SQVTM and CDR2 is ANQGSEA. CDR3 length: 13 amino acids. The CDR3 sequence is CSVGLNPTDTQYF. DNA for the CDR3: TGCAGCGTTGGCCTGAACCCCACAGATACGCAGTATTTT.

The rearrangement links TRBV6-5 to TRBJ2-7, with TRBD2 identical over 7 bases. The CDR3 length is 13 residues. Germline V gene sequence: CDR1 MNHEY, CDR2 SVGAGI. V was pared by 2 bases and J by 7 bases, with 5 bases of the junction left unmatched. The CDR3 spells CASSYGGEREQYF. CDR3 sequence (DNA): TGTGCCAGCAGTTACGGGGGGGAGCGAGAGCAGTACTTC.

The chain carries TRBV7-2 and TRBJ1-2; TRBD1 agrees at 12 bases. The CDR3 consists of 17 residues. Unmatched junction bases numbered 14, after V lost 4 bases and J lost 8 bases. Germline V CDR1 and CDR2: SGHTA, FQGNSA. CDR3 loop: CASSSSGTGGSRSGYTF. The CDR3 DNA sequence: TGTGCCAGCAGCTCGAGCGGGACAGGGGGCTCTAGGAGCGGCTACACCTTC. The whole variable domain, remainder taken from reference TRBV7-2 and TRBJ1-2, is GAGVSQSPSNKVTEKGKDVELRCDPISGHTALYWYRQSLGQGLEFLIYFQGNSAPDKSGLPSDRFSAERTGGSVSTLTIQRTQQEDSAVYLCASSSSGTGGSRSGYTFGSGTRLTVV.

This clonotype came up a few times. J is TRBJ2-1 and V is TRBV4-2; 10 positions match TRBD2. Germline CDR1 is LGHNA and CDR2 is YNFKEQ. The CDR3 length is 18 residues. Trimming took 1 base from V and 4 from J; bases not matched to a gene: 10. The CDR3 spells CASSQGDLASGSYNEQFF. The CDR3 nucleotides are TGTGCCAGCAGCCAAGGGGACCTAGCTAGCGGGAGTTACAATGAGCAGTTCTTC.

Only a few counts were recorded for this clonotype. The chain links TRBV5-4 to TRBJ1-3, with D perhaps matching TRBD1 (5 bases). V was cut by 5 bases and J by 4 bases, with 25 bases left in between. The CDR3 has 18 amino acids. CDR1 is SGHNT and CDR2 is YYREEE in the germline V gene (reference sequence). DNA for the CDR3: TGTGCCAGCAGATCGCGTGGAGACAGTAGCCTAGAGGGAAACACCATATATTTT. Protein product: CASRSRGDSSLEGNTIYF.

This clonotype was seen at least ten times. This rearrangement joins TRBV6-1 to TRBJ1-1; maybe TRBD1 (5 bases). Looked up from germline, CDR1 is MNHNS and CDR2 is SASEGT. The CDR3 covers 13 residues. V shed 11 bases and J shed 0 bases, with 13 bases lying between them. CDR3 nucleotides: TGTGCCGGACGACAGTTGGTGAACACTGAAGCTTTCTTT. This codes for CAGRQLVNTEAFF.

This clonotype was found many times. This chain uses TRBV3-1 with TRBJ1-1; TRBD1 is a possible D gene (5 bases). This CDR3 contains 15 residues. Trimming removed 6 bases from V and 5 bases from J, with 19 bases in between. Germline V gene lookup returns CDR1 LGHDT and CDR2 YNNKEL (reference sequence). CDR3 sequence reads: CASRSSGTGGTEAFF. The CDR3 region has the DNA TGTGCCAGCAGATCCTCCGGGACGGGGGGTACTGAAGCTTTCTTT. Based on the CDR3 plus reference TRBV3-1 and TRBJ1-1, the full variable domain is DTAVSQTPKYLVTQMGNDKSIKCEQNLGHDTMYWYKQDSKKFLKIMFSYNNKELIINETVPNRFSPKSPDKAHLNLHINSLELGDSAVYFCASRSSGTGGTEAFFGQGTRLTVV.

This clonotype was seen ten or more times. The chain links TRBV27 to TRBJ1-2; D not resolved. In germline, CDR1 is MNHEY, CDR2 SMNVEV (reference sequence). There are 15 residues in the CDR3. With 3 bases removed from V and 0 bases from J, the gap between germline ends came to 11 bases. The CDR3 here is CASSFFRGSNYGYTF. The CDR3, as DNA: TGTGCCAGCAGTTTTTTTCGGGGATCTAACTATGGCTACACCTTC.

The chain links TRBV9 to TRBJ1-2; D unclear. V dropped 4 bases and J dropped 4 bases, with 11 bases sitting between them. The CDR3 spans 13 residues. Germline V gene lookup returns CDR1 SGDLS and CDR2 YYNGEE. CDR3 DNA sequence: TGTGCCAGCAGCTTAGGACGGCCCTATGGCTACACCTTC. As protein: CASSLGRPYGYTF.

This chain connects TRBV24-1 to TRBJ2-2, with D tentatively TRBD2 (6 bases). Per germline, CDR1 KGHDR and CDR2 SFDVKD. V shed 10 bases and J shed 8 bases, with 16 bases lying between them. This CDR3 has 13 amino acids. CDR3 coding DNA: TGTGCCACGAGACCGGGACTTAAGGGGGAGCTGTTTTTT. Its translation: CATRPGLKGELFF.

This clonotype came up many times. CDR3 in DNA: TGTGCCAGCAAACCGGGACAGGGGGCATCTGGCTACACCTTC. Its translation is CASKPGQGASGYTF. The chain carries TRBV2 and TRBJ1-2; 12 bases fit TRBD1. V shed 7 bases, J shed 7 bases, and the junction held 7 bases outside the gene matches. The germline V gene has CDR1 SNHLY and CDR2 FYNNEI. The CDR3 runs to 14 residues. Full variable domain (rest looked up from reference TRBV2 and TRBJ1-2): EPEVTQTPSHQVTQMGQEVILRCVPISNHLYFYWYRQILGQKVEFLVSFYNNEISEKSEIFDDQFSVERPDGSNFTLKIRSTKLEDSAMYFCASKPGQGASGYTFGSGTRLTVV.

This chain uses TRBV4-1 with TRBJ1-1, with a tentative D call TRBD1 (6 bases). Germline V gives CDR1 MGHRA, CDR2 YSYEKL. CDR3 size: 11 residues. With 8 bases removed from V and 5 bases from J, the gap between germline ends came to 9 bases. CDR3 region: CASWRGTEAFF. The CDR3 bases are TGCGCCAGCTGGAGGGGGACTGAAGCTTTCTTT.